The source of this T cell receptor beta chain is a study of blood T cell repertoires in COVID-19. Turning to the study itself: The origin of the acute and convalescent COVID-19 samples was the United States, Italy and Spain.

In the authors' methods: Reference gene primer amplification gave estimated nucleated cell counts. Some clones are missing from TCRdb's copy, which holds only in-frame ones; the method was immunoSEQ multiplex PCR. That table supplies the V and J calls and clone size; D and trimming were determined from the DNA. The sample shows roughly 120,000 clones, about nine tenths of them seen only once. Comments on this clone: Other DNA sequences from this sample encode an identical CDR3 as well.

The V gene end was trimmed by 0 bases and the J gene end by 4 bases; junction bases not matched to a gene: 0. CDR1 KGHSH and CDR2 LQKENI come from the germline V gene. The CDR3 covers 13 residues. Seattle patients were enrolled while actively infected and followed longitudinally. Input material: peripheral blood. The chain recombines TRBV18 with TRBJ2-7; 7 nucleotides agree with TRBD2. The receptor was derived from a man in his sixties with COVID-19, enrolled during active disease. The DNA for the CDR3 is TGTGCCAGCTCACCACCGGGGGGGTACGAGCAGTACTTC. This translates into CASSPPGGYEQYF.